This TCR beta chain derives from a study of blood T cell repertoires in COVID-19. Recovered participants had two consecutive negative NP/OP PCR tests, healthcare professional clearance, or symptom resolution. With respect to this clone: This same CDR3 is encoded by further DNA sequences in the sample.

Per germline, CDR1 SEHNR and CDR2 FQNEAQ (reference sequence). The CDR3 is made up of 16 amino acids. V was trimmed by 1 base and J by 2 bases, leaving 14 bases between them. Authors' methods: From reference gene primer amplification, estimates of nucleated cell counts were derived. The method was immunoSEQ multiplex PCR; TCRdb's version includes in-frame clones alone and lacks a portion of them. That table supplies the V and J calls and clone size; D and trimming were determined from the DNA. In the table there are about 210,000 clones, approximately 80% of which are singletons. The chain uses TRBV7-9 and TRBJ2-5; D perhaps matches TRBD2 (7 bases). The source material was PBMCs or T cells enriched from blood (not recorded which). This sequence was found in a man aged 40-50 years who had recovered from COVID-19. CDR3 DNA sequence: TGTGCCAGCAGCTTAGGAGGGGGGGCGCATCAAGAGACCCAGTACTTC. Translated: CASSLGGGAHQETQYF.